These T cell receptor beta chains were read from a single sample in a study of a mutant IDH1 vaccine in newly diagnosed glioma. The method was immunoSEQ multiplex PCR; TCRdb's version includes in-frame clones alone and lacks a portion of them. The table lists 45,000 to 55,000 clones, under 85% of them singletons. Their target antigens are unknown. The sample in question was PBMCs, obtained from a glioma patient whose treatment included an IDH1 peptide vaccine. The receptor source for this set is a middle-aged man with glioma. CDR3s include the opening cysteine and the closing phenylalanine or tryptophan. The order of the fields is CDR3 length, V gene, clone size, D gene, J gene, CDR3 DNA, CDR3 protein. The D gene is left open where the match is weak. Expanded clones get a size class; other rows say once, few or many, or leave the size out.

length: 12; V: TRBV30; size: few; D: .; J: TRBJ1-2; DNA: TGTGCCTGGAGTGTTACGGGATATGGCTACACCTTC; CDR3: CAWSVTGYGYTF
length: 14; V: TRBV6-6; size: .; D: .; J: TRBJ2-4; DNA: TGTGCCAGCAGTCAGGGGGGCCGTCTAAACATTCAGTACTTC; CDR3: CASSQGGRLNIQYF
length: 15; V: TRBV5-5; size: .; D: TRBD1; J: TRBJ2-3; DNA: TGTGCCAGCAGCGAGAGGGGAGACAGGGGGGATACGCAGTATTTT; CDR3: CASSERGDRGDTQYF
length: 16; V: TRBV5-1; size: .; D: TRBD2; J: TRBJ2-4; DNA: TGCGCCAGCAGCCTCACGTGGGTCAGCGGGGGAAACATTCAGTACTTC; CDR3: CASSLTWVSGGNIQYF
length: 18; V: TRBV4-1; size: .; D: .; J: TRBJ2-3; DNA: TGCGCCAGCAGCCAAGGTCCCCTGGGGGGAGCCCGCACAGATACGCAGTATTTT; CDR3: CASSQGPLGGARTDTQYF
length: 15; V: TRBV7-9; size: .; D: TRBD1; J: TRBJ2-5; DNA: TGTGCCAGCAGCCCCAACAGGGGTGGGCAAGAGACCCAGTACTTC; CDR3: CASSPNRGGQETQYF
length: 15; V: TRBV6-6; size: once; D: .; J: TRBJ2-7; DNA: TGTGCCAGCAGTTACTCAACCGGGCCAGCCTACGAGCAGTACTTC; CDR3: CASSYSTGPAYEQYF
length: 16; V: TRBV4-1; size: .; D: .; J: TRBJ2-7; DNA: TGCGCCAGCAGCCAAGCCGTCGGTGGGGGAAGCTACGAGCAGTACTTC; CDR3: CASSQAVGGGSYEQYF
length: 15; V: TRBV6-5; size: .; D: .; J: TRBJ2-2; DNA: TGTGCCAGCAGTTACGACGGGGCGACCACCGGGGAGCTGTTTTTT; CDR3: CASSYDGATTGELFF
length: 14; V: TRBV6-6; size: .; D: .; J: TRBJ1-2; DNA: TGTGCCAGCAGTTACAAGGGAGGGAACTATGGCTACACCTTC; CDR3: CASSYKGGNYGYTF
length: 14; V: TRBV4-2; size: .; D: .; J: TRBJ2-7; DNA: TGTGCCAGCAGCCACAGTCGGGGCTCCTACGAGCAGTACTTC; CDR3: CASSHSRGSYEQYF
length: 14; V: TRBV13; size: few; D: .; J: TRBJ2-5; DNA: TGTGCCAGCAGCCCCACCGGTTTTCAAGAGACCCAGTACTTC; CDR3: CASSPTGFQETQYF
length: 13; V: TRBV14; size: .; D: .; J: TRBJ1-3; DNA: TGTGCCAGCAGCCAAGTCCCCGGAAACACCATATATTTT; CDR3: CASSQVPGNTIYF
length: 12; V: TRBV13; size: once; D: .; J: TRBJ2-3; DNA: TGTGCCAGCAGCTCCAGCACAGATACGCAGTATTTT; CDR3: CASSSSTDTQYF
length: 14; V: TRBV6-5; size: .; D: .; J: TRBJ1-1; DNA: TGTGCCAGCAGTTCTCTTGGGCCGAACACTGAAGCTTTCTTT; CDR3: CASSSLGPNTEAFF
length: 15; V: TRBV7-9; size: .; D: .; J: TRBJ1-1; DNA: TGTGCCAGCAGCTTAGTGTGGCAGGTGAACACTGAAGCTTTCTTT; CDR3: CASSLVWQVNTEAFF
length: 15; V: TRBV4-1; size: once; D: TRBD2; J: TRBJ2-5; DNA: TGCGCCAGCAGCCAGCTCAGCGGGGAACAAGAGACCCAGTACTTC; CDR3: CASSQLSGEQETQYF
length: 14; V: TRBV7-6; size: .; D: .; J: TRBJ1-3; DNA: TGTGCCAGCAGCTTGGGGGGGACTGGAAACACCATATATTTT; CDR3: CASSLGGTGNTIYF
length: 16; V: TRBV19; size: .; D: .; J: TRBJ1-5; DNA: TGTGCCAGTAGTATCCGGCGGGGCGAGGGCAATCAGCCCCAGCATTTT; CDR3: CASSIRRGEGNQPQHF
length: 12; V: TRBV5-4; size: .; D: .; J: TRBJ2-7; DNA: TGTGCCAGCAGCTTGGTCTCCTACGAGCAGTACTTC; CDR3: CASSLVSYEQYF
length: 16; V: TRBV14; size: .; D: .; J: TRBJ2-2; DNA: TGTGCCAGCAGCCCAAGACAGTCTCTCAACACCGGGGAGCTGTTTTTT; CDR3: CASSPRQSLNTGELFF
length: 14; V: TRBV10-2; size: .; D: .; J: TRBJ1-2; DNA: TGCGCCAGCAGGGACAGCTATTACAACTATGGCTACACCTTC; CDR3: CASRDSYYNYGYTF
length: 14; V: TRBV18; size: few; D: .; J: TRBJ2-7; DNA: TGTGCCAGCTCACCACGGGTTAGCGCCTACGAGCAGTACTTC; CDR3: CASSPRVSAYEQYF
length: 16; V: TRBV5-6; size: .; D: .; J: TRBJ2-7; DNA: TGTGCCAGCAGCCGTTGGGGGTGGCAGGGAAACTACGAGCAGTACTTC; CDR3: CASSRWGWQGNYEQYF
length: 14; V: TRBV9; size: .; D: .; J: TRBJ2-7; DNA: TGTGCCAGCAGCGTAGGGTGGGGGCAGGACGAGCAGTACTTC; CDR3: CASSVGWGQDEQYF
length: 13; V: TRBV5-5; size: .; D: TRBD1; J: TRBJ1-6; DNA: TGTGCCAGCAGCTTGGGACAGGGCCCACCCCTCCACTTT; CDR3: CASSLGQGPPLHF
length: 12; V: TRBV10-3; size: .; D: TRBD1; J: TRBJ1-2; DNA: TGTGCCATCGGGCAGGGGGCGAGAGGCTACACCTTC; CDR3: CAIGQGARGYTF
length: 17; V: TRBV5-4; size: .; D: .; J: TRBJ1-5; DNA: TGTGCCAGCAGCGGCCGTAAGAGGGAGGCAGACCATCAGCCCCAGCATTTT; CDR3: CASSGRKREADHQPQHF
length: 13; V: TRBV4-2; size: once; D: .; J: TRBJ2-1; DNA: TGTGCCAGCAGCCAAGGGATTGAGAATGAGCAGTTCTTC; CDR3: CASSQGIENEQFF
length: 15; V: TRBV7-8; size: few; D: TRBD2; J: TRBJ2-5; DNA: TGTGCCAGCAGCTTAGCGGGTAGCGGGGAAGAGACCCAGTACTTC; CDR3: CASSLAGSGEETQYF
length: 13; V: TRBV2; size: .; D: .; J: TRBJ2-2; DNA: TGTGCCAGCAGTCTGGCTAACACCGGGGAGCTGTTTTTT; CDR3: CASSLANTGELFF
length: 15; V: TRBV5-1; size: .; D: .; J: TRBJ1-2; DNA: TGCGCCAGCAGACGGGAGTCGCACCCTAACTATGGCTACACCTTC; CDR3: CASRRESHPNYGYTF
length: 13; V: TRBV5-1; size: .; D: .; J: TRBJ2-5; DNA: TGCGCCAGCAGCCGCGGCGGCCAAGAGACCCAGTACTTC; CDR3: CASSRGGQETQYF
length: 15; V: TRBV30; size: .; D: TRBD2; J: TRBJ2-7; DNA: TGTGCCTGGAAGCGGACTAGCGGACCCCCCTACGAGCAGTACTTC; CDR3: CAWKRTSGPPYEQYF
length: 12; V: TRBV19; size: medium-sized; D: .; J: TRBJ1-2; DNA: TGTGCCAGTAGTATTTTAGGAGCCGGCTACACCTTC; CDR3: CASSILGAGYTF
length: 15; V: TRBV5-6; size: .; D: .; J: TRBJ2-1; DNA: TGTGCCAGCAGCTACCCGGGGTTCCTGGGCAATGAGCAGTTCTTC; CDR3: CASSYPGFLGNEQFF